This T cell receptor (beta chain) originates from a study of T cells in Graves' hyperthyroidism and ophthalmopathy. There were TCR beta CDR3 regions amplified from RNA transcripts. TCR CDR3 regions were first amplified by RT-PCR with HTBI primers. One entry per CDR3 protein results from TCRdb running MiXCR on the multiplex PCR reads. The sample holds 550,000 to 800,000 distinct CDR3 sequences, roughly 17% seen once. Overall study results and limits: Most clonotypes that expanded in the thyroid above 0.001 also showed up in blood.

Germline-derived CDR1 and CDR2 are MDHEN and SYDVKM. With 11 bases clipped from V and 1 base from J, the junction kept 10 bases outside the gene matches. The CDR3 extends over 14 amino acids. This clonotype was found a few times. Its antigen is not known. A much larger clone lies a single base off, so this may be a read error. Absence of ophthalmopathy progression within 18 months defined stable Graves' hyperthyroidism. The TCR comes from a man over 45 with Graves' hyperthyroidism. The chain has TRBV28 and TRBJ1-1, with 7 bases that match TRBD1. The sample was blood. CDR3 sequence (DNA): TGTGCCTGCATCTACAGGGGACCGAACACTGAAGCTTTCTTT. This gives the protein CACIYRGPNTEAFF.